A single sample gave rise to the 23 T cell receptor beta chains below, sequenced in a study of T cells in Graves' hyperthyroidism and ophthalmopathy. TCR beta CDR3 region amplification was performed from RNA transcripts. The HTBI primer set served for first-round RT-PCR of the TCR CDR3. TCRdb reanalysed the multiplex PCR reads using MiXCR and keeps one entry per CDR3 protein. Of over 700,000 distinct CDR3 sequences listed, approximately 40% are singletons. The material sequenced was blood. The source of these receptors is a young man with Graves' hyperthyroidism.

This clonotype was observed at least ten times. The chain recombines TRBV12-3 or TRBV12-4 with TRBJ2-7, with 7 nucleotides matching TRBD2. The V segment lost 4 bases and the J segment 3 bases; nucleotides outside the gene matches: 0. CDR3 length: 12 amino acids. The CDR3 region is CASSWTSYEQYF. DNA for the CDR3: TGTGCCAGCAGTTGGACTAGCTACGAGCAGTACTTC.

This chain links TRBV2 with TRBJ2-2; the D gene is possibly TRBD1 (6 bases). The V gene's germline CDR1 is SNHLY and CDR2 FYNNEI. With 7 bases removed from V and 0 bases from J, the gap between germline ends came to 12 bases. CDR3 length equals 15 residues. CDR3 protein: CASKGDDTNTGELFF. The CDR3 DNA reads as TGTGCCAGCAAGGGGGACGATACGAACACCGGGGAGCTGTTTTTT.

The table lists this clonotype with many counts. The chain joins TRBV29-1 to TRBJ1-4, with 7 bases identical to TRBD1. With 6 bases clipped from V and 2 bases from J, the junction kept 3 bases outside the gene matches. There are 13 residues in the CDR3. Germline assignment: CDR1 SQVTM and CDR2 ANQGSEA. This CDR3 is CSVTTGTNEKLFF. For the CDR3, the DNA is TGCAGCGTCACGACAGGGACTAATGAAAAACTGTTTTTT.

To note about this clonotype: Compared with germline, one end of the junction differs, possibly owing to a read error. The rearrangement uses TRBV5-5 and TRBJ1-5; TRBD1 is a possible D gene (6 bases). The CDR3 extends over 15 amino acids. CDR1 is SGHKS, CDR2 YYEKEE, per germline (reference sequence). CDR3 in amino acids: CASSQEGGTNQPQHF. The CDR3 coding sequence is TGCGCCAGCAGCCAAGAGGGGGGCACCAATCAGCCCCAGCATTTT.

This clonotype was seen many times. The V gene is TRBV29-1, the J gene TRBJ1-1; perhaps TRBD1 as D (6 bases). This CDR3 contains 15 residues. The V and J ends lost 5 bases and 0 bases respectively, with 16 bases between them. Germline assignment: CDR1 SQVTM and CDR2 ANQGSEA. CDR3: CSVPWGTFMNTEAFF. The CDR3 region has the DNA TGCAGCGTTCCATGGGGGACATTCATGAACACTGAAGCTTTCTTT.

This clonotype was detected ten times or more. The chain carries TRBV20-1 and TRBJ1-1; D is undetermined. This CDR3 has 10 residues. Germline V lookup: CDR1 DFQATT, CDR2 SNEGSKA (reference sequence). In DNA form, the CDR3 reads TGCAGCGCCGCCGACACTGAAGCTTTCTTT. It yields the protein CSAADTEAFF.

There are a few counts of this clonotype. The genes are TRBV20-1 and TRBJ1-5; 7 bases are a match to TRBD1. V was pared by 5 bases and J by 2 bases, with 9 bases of the junction left unmatched. Germline V CDR1 and CDR2: DFQATT, SNEGSKA (reference sequence). The CDR3 length is 15 residues. CDR3 protein: CSAFPRGDGNQPQHF. The CDR3, as DNA: TGCAGTGCTTTCCCCAGGGGGGATGGCAATCAGCCCCAGCATTTT.

This chain joins TRBV15 and TRBJ2-3; TRBD1 agrees at 9 bases. The ends lost 3 bases at V and 4 bases at J; junction bases unmatched: 5. The CDR3 extends over 15 amino acids. Germline V gene data show CDR1 as LNHNV and CDR2 as YYDKDF (reference sequence). CDR3 sequence (DNA): TGTGCCACCAGCAGGGACAGGGGATCGCCAGATACGCAGTATTTT. Its protein is CATSRDRGSPDTQYF.

This clonotype was recorded many times. The chain has TRBV2 and TRBJ1-6; 8 bases match TRBD1. V lost 6 bases to trimming and J lost 1 base; unmatched junction nucleotides: 5. Per the germline V gene, CDR1 is SNHLY and CDR2 is FYNNEI. This CDR3 is built from 16 residues. The DNA of the CDR3 is TGTGCCAGCAGGGAGGACAGGGAATCCTATAATTCACCCCTCCACTTT. It encodes CASREDRESYNSPLHF.

This clonotype was found many times. The chain recombines TRBV5-1 with TRBJ2-5, with D perhaps assigned TRBD1 or TRBD2 (5 bases each). Between the trimmed V and J ends, which lost 5 bases and 2 bases, there was a span of 16 bases. The CDR3 is made up of 15 amino acids. CDR1 and CDR2 from the germline V gene are SGHRS and YFSETQ. The DNA of the CDR3 is TGCGCCAGCAGAACACAGGCTACGGGGCAAGAGACCCAGTACTTC. Its protein is CASRTQATGQETQYF.

CDR3 region: CASTQGGLGQPQHF. The CDR3 DNA reads as TGTGCCAGCACCCAAGGGGGTTTAGGCCAGCCCCAGCATTTT. This rearrangement joins TRBV9 to TRBJ1-5; weak D call: TRBD1 (6 bases). Trimming pared 6 bases from V and 7 bases from J, leaving 17 bases between. The CDR3 is 14 amino acids. CDR1 and CDR2 (germline): SGDLS, YYNGEE.

The chain has TRBV19 and TRBJ1-1; unclear D gene. In germline, CDR1 is LNHDA, CDR2 SQIVND (reference sequence). The CDR3 contains 16 residues. V was shortened by 4 bases and J by 0 bases, with 15 bases between the two germline ends. This CDR3 is CASSSRPETLNTEAFF. CDR3 DNA: TGTGCCAGTAGTAGCCGACCCGAAACGTTGAACACTGAAGCTTTCTTT.

The rearrangement links TRBV2 to TRBJ1-6; TRBD1 is a possible D gene (5 bases). The CDR3 runs 15 residues. Trimming took off 7 bases at V and 7 bases at J, with 17 bases between the two ends. The germline V gene has CDR1 SNHLY and CDR2 FYNNEI. The CDR3 DNA is TGTGCCAGCAATGGGGGGTTCAGGAGCAATTCACCCCTCCACTTT. Protein sequence: CASNGGFRSNSPLHF.

Regarding this clonotype: A junction end diverges from the germline sequence, so it may reflect a read error. The chain carries TRBV7-9 and TRBJ2-2; D possibly uses TRBD1 or TRBD2 (5 bases each). This CDR3 comprises 14 residues. Germline values: CDR1 SEHNR, CDR2 FQNEAQ (reference sequence). Here the CDR3 DNA reads TGTGCTAGCAGTACGGGGCTGAACACCTGGGAGCTGTTTTTT. Protein product: CASSTGLNTWELFF.

This sequence joins TRBV20-1 and TRBJ2-7, with 10 nucleotides matching TRBD2. The CDR3 is made up of 15 amino acids. Germline V CDR1 and CDR2: DFQATT, SNEGSKA (reference sequence). After removal of 0 bases from V and 7 bases from J, the junction contained 9 bases not matched to a gene. The CDR3: CSARDRASGGGEQYF. DNA of the CDR3: TGCAGTGCTAGAGATCGGGCTAGCGGGGGCGGGGAGCAGTACTTC.

This clonotype occurred a few times. This sequence joins TRBV7-3 and TRBJ1-1; D possibly corresponds to TRBD1 (6 bases). V shed 8 bases and J shed 5 bases, with 15 bases lying between them. Germline-derived CDR1 and CDR2 are SGHTA and FQGTGA. The CDR3 sequence is 13 residues long. The CDR3 nucleotides read TGTGCCAGCGGCCCGGGGGGCGGGACTGAAGCTTTCTTT. Translating it yields CASGPGGGTEAFF.

This chain uses TRBV29-1 with TRBJ2-7; 8 bases agree with TRBD2. The CDR3 has 12 residues. Germline V gene sequence: CDR1 SQVTM, CDR2 ANQGSEA. The CDR3 nucleotides are TGCAGTGTCCAAGCGGGAGCCCCCGAGCAGTACTTC. Protein sequence: CSVQAGAPEQYF.

This clonotype was picked up many times. This chain links TRBV7-9 with TRBJ2-7; a weak D match, TRBD2 (6 bases). Per germline, CDR1 SEHNR and CDR2 FQNEAQ (reference sequence). The CDR3 has 11 amino acids. With 4 bases removed from V and 7 bases from J, the gap between germline ends came to 8 bases. This CDR3 is CASSYAGEQYF. CDR3 DNA: TGTGCCAGCAGCTACGCGGGGGAGCAGTACTTC.

The chain links TRBV20-1 to TRBJ2-5; weak D call: TRBD1 (5 bases). Germline values: CDR1 DFQATT, CDR2 SNEGSKA (reference sequence). This CDR3 has 13 amino acids. V was pared by 6 bases and J by 5 bases, with 16 bases between. The CDR3 coding sequence is TGCAGTGCCATAAGTGGGGCACGGGAGACCCAGTACTTC. This gives the protein CSAISGARETQYF.

This chain connects TRBV7-2 to TRBJ1-2, with D tentatively TRBD1 (6 bases). This CDR3 has 14 amino acids. V was shortened by 4 bases and J by 8 bases, with 17 bases between the two germline ends. The germline V gene has CDR1 SGHTA and CDR2 FQGNSA. CDR3 DNA sequence: TGTGCCAGCAGCTCATACAGGGAAATGTCAGGCTACACCTTC. It is translated as CASSSYREMSGYTF. Combining the CDR3 with reference TRBV7-2 and TRBJ1-2 gives the whole variable domain GAGVSQSPSNKVTEKGKDVELRCDPISGHTALYWYRQSLGQGLEFLIYFQGNSAPDKSGLPSDRFSAERTGGSVSTLTIQRTQQEDSAVYLCASSSYREMSGYTFGSGTRLTVV.

This clonotype was detected only a few times. The chain carries TRBV11-2 and TRBJ2-7; D is unclear. This CDR3 contains 15 residues. Looked up from germline, CDR1 is SGHAT and CDR2 is FQNNGV. The V end lost 1 base, the J end lost 0 bases, and 10 bases lay between the germline ends. The CDR3 DNA reads as TGTGCCAGCAGCTTAGGAGACTGGAGCTCCTACGAGCAGTACTTC. Protein sequence: CASSLGDWSSYEQYF.

The V and J genes are TRBV20-1 and TRBJ1-1; 9 positions match TRBD1. V was pared by 6 bases and J by 5 bases, with 16 bases of the junction left unmatched. CDR1 and CDR2 (germline): DFQATT, SNEGSKA (reference sequence). The CDR3 runs to 16 residues. The CDR3 protein is CSATGTEDRGGTEAFF. CDR3 in DNA: TGCAGTGCAACCGGGACGGAGGACAGGGGAGGTACTGAAGCTTTCTTT.

This clonotype was seen repeatedly, ten times or more. The CDR3 loop is CASSLNRGVQETQYF. The CDR3 DNA reads as TGTGCCAGCAGCCTTAACAGGGGAGTCCAAGAGACCCAGTACTTC. V gene TRBV7-2 combines with J gene TRBJ2-5, with TRBD1 matching 7 bases. The length of the CDR3 is 15 residues. Germline lookup yields CDR1 SGHTA and CDR2 FQGNSA. V lost 5 bases, J lost 1 base, and 7 bases stayed unmatched.